Following are 10 T cell receptor beta chains from one sample sequenced in a study of blood T cells in healthy people across ages. The second PCR ran about 7 to 12 cycles with a sample-barcoded 5' primer and J-beta primers. TCRdb independently ran MiXCR on the 5' RACE reads; one entry per CDR3 protein. Found here are over 550,000 distinct CDR3 sequences, about 28% of them singletons; the top ten hold 15% to 17%. Sequences were obtained from blood. These receptors were collected from a woman of 80 years or more in good health.

The chain carries TRBV5-1 and TRBJ1-2; maybe TRBD1 (5 bases). The CDR3 is made up of 15 amino acids. CDR1 and CDR2 from the germline V gene are SGHRS and YFSETQ. V shed 1 base and J shed 6 bases, with 16 bases lying between them. The CDR3 nucleotides are TGCGCCAGCAGCTTGAAGCAGGGAAAGGATCATGGCTACACCTTC. It codes for CASSLKQGKDHGYTF.

This clonotype was seen at least ten times. The rearrangement links TRBV4-3 to TRBJ2-1; D remains ambiguous. The V gene lost 1 base and the J gene lost 6 bases, with 7 bases spanning the gap. The CDR3 is 13 residues long. The germline V gene has CDR1 LGHNA and CDR2 YSLEER. The CDR3 sequence is CASSQVRSNEQFF. The CDR3 DNA follows: TGCGCCAGCAGCCAAGTTAGAAGCAATGAGCAGTTCTTC.

This clonotype was detected ten times or more. The gene calls are TRBV20-1 and TRBJ2-3; 8 nucleotides align to TRBD2. Germline lookup yields CDR1 DFQATT and CDR2 SNEGSKA (reference sequence). The CDR3 spans 15 residues. J gave up 5 bases and V 1 base, and 8 bases lay outside the gene matches. Here the CDR3 reads CSARVFSGAVDTQYF. The CDR3 coding sequence is TGCAGTGCTAGAGTTTTTAGCGGGGCGGTAGATACGCAGTATTTT.

DNA for the CDR3: TGTGCCAGCTCACCTACGTCCCTCACTGAAGCTTTCTTT. This translates into CASSPTSLTEAFF. V is TRBV18 and J is TRBJ1-1; D is ambiguous. Germline CDR1 reads KGHSH; CDR2 reads LQKENI. The V gene lost 3 bases and the J gene lost 4 bases, with 9 bases spanning the gap. This CDR3 has 13 amino acids.

With respect to this clonotype: A read error is possible here, since a much larger clone lies one base away. The gene calls are TRBV24-1 and TRBJ2-5; 8 bases fit TRBD2. Germline assignment: CDR1 KGHDR and CDR2 SFDVKD. The CDR3 runs to 13 residues. The V and J ends lost 7 bases and 11 bases, in that order; junction bases with no gene match: 11. In nucleotides, the CDR3 is TGTGCCACCAGCGGGGGGGCGGCCAATGAGCAGTACTTC. Translated, it gives CATSGGAANEQYF.

This clonotype was picked up a small number of times. With a much larger clone just one base away, this may be a read error. The rearrangement joins TRBV20-1 to TRBJ2-5; 12 bases match TRBD2. The germline V gene encodes CDR1 DFQATT and CDR2 SNEGSKA (reference sequence). The CDR3 runs to 15 residues. With V trimmed by 3 bases and J by 11 bases, 13 bases remained unmatched. CDR3 nucleotides: TGCAGTGCTAGCTCCGGGACTAGCGGGTACAATGAGCAGTACTTC. Its translation is CSASSGTSGYNEQYF.

This clonotype was seen a few times. A much larger clone differs from this one at a single base, so this may be a read error. This sequence joins TRBV15 and TRBJ2-3; TRBD1 is a possible D gene (6 bases). The germline V and J ends were trimmed by 0 bases and 11 bases, with 12 bases remaining between them. The CDR3 has 13 residues. Germline-derived CDR1 and CDR2 are LNHNV and YYDKDF (reference sequence). The CDR3 is CATSRDRGTRQYF. The DNA of the CDR3 is TGTGCCACCAGCAGAGATCGAGGGACAAGGCAGTATTTT.

By sample fraction, this clonotype is medium-sized. The CDR3 is CSVEMGVYGYTF. The DNA for the CDR3 is TGCAGCGTTGAGATGGGAGTCTATGGCTACACCTTC. The J gene is TRBJ1-2, the V gene TRBV29-1; D is uncertain. The CDR3 has 12 amino acids. V was pared by 3 bases and J by 4 bases, with 9 bases between. Germline-derived CDR1 and CDR2 are SQVTM and ANQGSEA.

This clonotype has just a few counts. The chain uses TRBV15 and TRBJ2-4; possibly TRBD1 for D (5 bases). Gene TRBJ2-7 matches the end of the DNA better, so the J call may be wrong. The CDR3 contains 15 residues. Per germline, CDR1 LNHNV and CDR2 YYDKDF (reference sequence). CDR3 coding DNA: TGTGCCACCAGCAGAGATTTCAGGGTAAGGAACGAGCAGTACTTC. Amino acid sequence: CATSRDFRVRNEQYF.

This clonotype came up a few times. The chain employs TRBV5-1 and TRBJ1-1, with 8 bases that match TRBD1. CDR1 is SGHRS, CDR2 YFSETQ, per germline. V was clipped by 2 bases and J by 5 bases; unmatched bases: 8. CDR3 length: 15 amino acids. CDR3 in DNA: TGCGCCAGCAGCTTACGGACAGGGATAGGGACTGAAGCTTTCTTT. Protein product: CASSLRTGIGTEAFF.